This T cell receptor beta chain was observed in a study of spatial heterogeneity in lung cancer. The CDR3 consists of 16 residues. V gave up 0 bases and J gave up 9 bases, with 19 bases separating them. Germline-derived CDR1 and CDR2 are MGHRA and YSYEKL. The time point is: sample taken at primary tumor resection. Sequencing of whole RNA from tumor, nontumor lung or frozen PBMC involved no sorting. The study tagged each TCR cDNA molecule with a unique molecular identifier. TCRdb reanalysed the 5' RACE reads using MiXCR and keeps one entry per CDR3 protein. The sample lists 4,000 to 6,000 distinct CDR3 sequences, 15% to 20% seen once, with 20% to 25% in the top ten.

V and J are TRBV4-1 and TRBJ2-3; the D gene is possibly TRBD2 (6 bases). This TCR came from a male donor with early-stage non-small cell lung cancer. The sequencing used normal lung tissue next to the tumor, collected at surgery. The CDR3 here is CASSQDGMVGGETQYF. The CDR3 nucleotides read TGCGCCAGCAGCCAAGATGGGATGGTGGGAGGAGAGACGCAGTATTTT.